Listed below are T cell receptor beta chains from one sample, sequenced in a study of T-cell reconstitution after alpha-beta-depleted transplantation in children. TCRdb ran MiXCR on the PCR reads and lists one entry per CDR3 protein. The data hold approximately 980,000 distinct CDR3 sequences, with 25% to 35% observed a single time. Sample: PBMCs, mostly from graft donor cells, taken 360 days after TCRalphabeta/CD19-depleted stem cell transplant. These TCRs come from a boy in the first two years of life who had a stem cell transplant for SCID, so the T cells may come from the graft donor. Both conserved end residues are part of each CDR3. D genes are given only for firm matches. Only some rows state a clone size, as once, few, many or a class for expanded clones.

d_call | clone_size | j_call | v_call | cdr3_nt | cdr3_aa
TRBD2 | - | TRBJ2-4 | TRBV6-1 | TGTGCCAGCAGAATGCTGGCTGGGAGGGAGGACATTCAGTACTTC | CASRMLAGREDIQYF
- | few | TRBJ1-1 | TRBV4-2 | TGTGCCAGCAGCCAAGAGCTTACGGGGGGCACTGAAGCTTTCTTT | CASSQELTGGTEAFF
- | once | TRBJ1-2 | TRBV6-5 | TGTGCCAGCAGTTACTCCAACAGCCACTATGGCTACACCTTC | CASSYSNSHYGYTF
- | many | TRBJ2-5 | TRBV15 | TGTGCCACCAGCAGAGACGGCAGATTACCTCAAGAGACCCAGTACTTC | CATSRDGRLPQETQYF
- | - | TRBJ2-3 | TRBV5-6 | TGTGCCAGCAGCTTCTTTACGGCAGATACGCAGTATTTT | CASSFFTADTQYF
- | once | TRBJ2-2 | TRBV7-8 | TGTGCCAGCAGCCGGGGGCGGTCGAACACCGGGGAGCTGTTTTTT | CASSRGRSNTGELFF
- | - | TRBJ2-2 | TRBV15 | TGTGCCACCAGCAGGCAGGGTGCCGGGGAGCTGTTTTTT | CATSRQGAGELFF
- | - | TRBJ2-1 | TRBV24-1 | TGTGCCACCAGTGATTTGAGGGCCCCGATGAGGTCAAGGAATGAGCAGTTCTTC | CATSDLRAPMRSRNEQFF
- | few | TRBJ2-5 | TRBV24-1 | TGTGCCACCAGTGACCAGGGACTTTCTCAAGAGACCCAGTACTTC | CATSDQGLSQETQYF
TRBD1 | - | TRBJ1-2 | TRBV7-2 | TGTGCCAGCAGCTTAAAGTCCCGGGACAGGGTGGCCTATGGCTACACCTTC | CASSLKSRDRVAYGYTF
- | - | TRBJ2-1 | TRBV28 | TGTGCCAGCAGAACTCAAACTAGCATTCCGAATGAGCAGTTCTTC | CASRTQTSIPNEQFF
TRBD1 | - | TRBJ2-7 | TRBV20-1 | TGCAGCGTTAAGTACGGGACAGGGGGTTACGAGCAGTACTTC | CSVKYGTGGYEQYF
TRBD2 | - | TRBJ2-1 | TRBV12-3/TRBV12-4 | TGTGCCAGCAGTCAGGGACTAGCGAGGAATGAGCAGTTCTTC | CASSQGLARNEQFF
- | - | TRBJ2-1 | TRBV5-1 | TGCGCCAGCAGCTTGGCGCGGGACAGTCGGGAGCAGTTCTTC | CASSLARDSREQFF
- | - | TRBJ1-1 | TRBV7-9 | TGTGCCAGCAGCTTAGTAAGGGGGGACCAAGCTTTCTTT | CASSLVRGDQAFF
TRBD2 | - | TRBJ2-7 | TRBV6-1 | TGTGCCAGCAGTGTCGTGAGCGGGGGGAAGCTCTACGAGCAGTACTTC | CASSVVSGGKLYEQYF
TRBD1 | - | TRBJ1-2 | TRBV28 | TGTGCCAGCAGTTTATGGGAGGGGGCAGGAACTGGCTACACCTTC | CASSLWEGAGTGYTF
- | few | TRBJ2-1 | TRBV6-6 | TGTGCCAGCAAAGACCCTCGTTGGGGCCAGTTCTTC | CASKDPRWGQFF
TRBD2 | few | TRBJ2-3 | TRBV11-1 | TGTGCCAGCAGCTTAGGGGGGGGTACAGGTTGGCAAGATACGCAGTATTTT | CASSLGGGTGWQDTQYF
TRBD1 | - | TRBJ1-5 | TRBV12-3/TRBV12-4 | TGTGCCAGCAGGTCGGGACAGGGAAAAGATCAGCCCCAGCATTTT | CASRSGQGKDQPQHF
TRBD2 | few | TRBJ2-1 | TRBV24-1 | TGTGCCACCAGTGATTTAGGCGGCTGGGGGAGGGATGAGCAGTTCTTC | CATSDLGGWGRDEQFF
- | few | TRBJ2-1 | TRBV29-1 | TGCAGCGTTGACTTTTACCCCCACTACAATGAGCAGTTCTTC | CSVDFYPHYNEQFF
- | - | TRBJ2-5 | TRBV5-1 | TGCGCCAGCAGGGTACAGGGCCAAGAGACCAAGTACTTC | CASRVQGQETKYF
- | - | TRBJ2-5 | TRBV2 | TGTGCCAGCAGTGTTCGAGGGGGAGAGACCCAGTACTTC | CASSVRGGETQYF
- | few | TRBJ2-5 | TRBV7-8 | TGTGCCAGCAGCTCCTATGGGCGCGGGTCGGGGGAGACCCAGTACTTC | CASSSYGRGSGETQYF
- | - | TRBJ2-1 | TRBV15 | TGTGCCACCAGCAGAGATAAGGTTTTAGACAATGAGCAGTTCTTC | CATSRDKVLDNEQFF
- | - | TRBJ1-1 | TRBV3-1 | TGTGCCAGCAGCCAAGTGGGGGGGAACACTGAAGCTTTCTTT | CASSQVGGNTEAFF
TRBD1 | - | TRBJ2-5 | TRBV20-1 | TGCACCGCCGCTGGGACAGTCCAAGAGACCCAGTACTTC | CTAAGTVQETQYF
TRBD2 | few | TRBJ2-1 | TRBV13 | TGTGCCAGCAGCGCCGCTAGCGGGATCAGGTCCTACAATGAGCAGTTCTTC | CASSAASGIRSYNEQFF
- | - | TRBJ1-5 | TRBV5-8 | TGTGCCAGCAGCTTGGCCGGACCTTTGACGCCCCAGCATTTT | CASSLAGPLTPQHF
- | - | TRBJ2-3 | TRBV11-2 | TGTGCCAGCAGCTTAGTAACCCGAAACTATCCCCGCACAGATACGCAGTATTTT | CASSLVTRNYPRTDTQYF
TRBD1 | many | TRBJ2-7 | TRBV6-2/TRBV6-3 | TGTGCCAGCAGTTACGGGACAGGGACCTACGAGCAGTACTTC | CASSYGTGTYEQYF
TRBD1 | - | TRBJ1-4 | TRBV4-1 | TGCGCCAGCAGCCAGCAGGGGGCTGATGAAAAACTGTTTTTT | CASSQQGADEKLFF
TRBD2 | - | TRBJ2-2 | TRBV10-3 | TGTGCCATCAGTGACCCTACAGGAGTCAGCGGGGGGGCCGGGGAGCTGTTTTTT | CAISDPTGVSGGAGELFF
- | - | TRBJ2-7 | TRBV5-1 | TGCGCCAGCAGCCCAAGCCTTAGCGGTGTTACCTACGAGCAGTACTTC | CASSPSLSGVTYEQYF
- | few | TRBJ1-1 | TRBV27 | TGTGCCAGCACCCCCAGCGCCGGACACTGGAACACTGAAGCTTTCTTT | CASTPSAGHWNTEAFF
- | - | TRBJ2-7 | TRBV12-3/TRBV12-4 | TGTGCCAGCAGTAGCGATACAGGAGTCGTCTACGAGCAGTACTTC | CASSSDTGVVYEQYF
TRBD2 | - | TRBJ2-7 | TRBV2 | TGTGCCAGCAGTGAGATTAGCGGGGGGGCCAGGTCCTACGAGCAGTACTTC | CASSEISGGARSYEQYF
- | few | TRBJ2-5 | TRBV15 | TGTGCCACCAGCAGAGATCTAGACGGACCTAAAGAGACCCAGTACTTC | CATSRDLDGPKETQYF
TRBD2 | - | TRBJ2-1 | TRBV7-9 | TGTGCCAGCAGCTATTCAGGATCGGGGGGCAATGAGCAGTTCTTC | CASSYSGSGGNEQFF
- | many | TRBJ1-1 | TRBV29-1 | TGCAGCGTCCTGTGGGGCCCGAGGGCTTTCTTT | CSVLWGPRAFF
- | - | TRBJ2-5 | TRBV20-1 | TGCAGTGCTAGGGGTGACGGGGGGCGGGAGACCCAGTACTTC | CSARGDGGRETQYF
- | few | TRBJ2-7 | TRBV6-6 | TGTGCCAGCAGTTACGGGGGTACCCACGAGCAGTACTTC | CASSYGGTHEQYF
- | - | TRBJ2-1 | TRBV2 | TGTGCCAGCAGTGATCTTGCTAGCGTGGGGAGGAATGAGCAGTTCTTC | CASSDLASVGRNEQFF
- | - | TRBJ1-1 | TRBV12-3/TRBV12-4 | TGTGCCAGCAGTTCCAGGAGGGGTCCTATGAACACTGAAGCTTTCTTT | CASSSRRGPMNTEAFF
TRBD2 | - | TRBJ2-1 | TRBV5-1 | TGCGCCAGCAGCTTGGTGGTGGGACTATCGTACAATGAGCAGTTCTTC | CASSLVVGLSYNEQFF